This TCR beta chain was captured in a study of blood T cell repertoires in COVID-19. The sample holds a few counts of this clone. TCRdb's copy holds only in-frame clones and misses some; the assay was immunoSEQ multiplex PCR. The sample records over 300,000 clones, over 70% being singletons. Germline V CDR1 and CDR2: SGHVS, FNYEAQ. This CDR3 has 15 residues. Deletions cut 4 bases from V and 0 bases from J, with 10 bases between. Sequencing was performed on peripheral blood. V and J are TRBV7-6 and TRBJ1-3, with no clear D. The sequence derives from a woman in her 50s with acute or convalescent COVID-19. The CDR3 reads CASSSPIYSGNTIYF. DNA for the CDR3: TGTGCCAGCAGCTCCCCTATCTACTCTGGAAACACCATATATTTT.